Included here is one T cell receptor beta chain sequence, with context. Its antigen is currently unknown. This record belongs to a study of blood T cells in healthy people across ages. Whole-study results and caveats: Higher naive T cell percentage went strongly together with higher TCR beta diversity. Considered underestimates were the diversity estimates obtained from one million T cells. Versus aged donors, long-lived donors had higher diversity and more naive CD4+ cells.

A second about 6 to 12 cycle PCR used barcoded and J-beta primers. Every molecule of cDNA carried a tag from a template-switch adaptor with 12 random nucleotides. TCRdb used MiXCR to reprocess the 5' RACE reads, holding one entry per CDR3 protein. The sample carries 1.8 million or so distinct CDR3 sequences, roughly 43% recorded once. The sequenced sample consisted of blood. The clonotype was recovered from a human donor in good health.

CDR3 DNA: TGTGCCAGCAGTTCGGACAGTTACAATCAGCCCCAGCATTTT. This encodes CASSSDSYNQPQHF. J is TRBJ2-3 and V is TRBV6-2 or TRBV6-3; tentative D call: TRBD1 (6 bases). The J call is uncertain, as TRBJ1-5 better fits the DNA end. In germline, CDR1 is MNHEY, CDR2 SVGEGT. CDR3 size: 14 residues.